Following are 11 T cell receptor beta chains from one sample sequenced in a study of shared clonotypes between healthy human individuals. This table comes from immunoSEQ multiplex PCR, and its TCRdb copy is limited to in-frame clones, with some not included. The data contain some 1,100,000 clones, around 78% of them singletons. Sequencing was done on a sample of memory CD4+ T cells from PBMCs. The subset: CD45RA-negative fraction. Every receptor here comes from a man aged 18 to 30 in good health. Some clones in this sample may be carry-over from other donors' samples.

Turning to this clone: Additional DNA sequences in this sample encode the identical CDR3. The J gene is TRBJ1-3, the V gene TRBV30; no definite D call. Germline loops: CDR1 GTSNPN, CDR2 SVGIG (reference sequence). CDR3 length equals 11 residues. V shed 3 bases and J shed 0 bases, with 0 bases lying between them. The CDR3, as DNA: TGTGCCTGGAGCTCTGGAAACACCATATATTTT. This translates into CAWSSGNTIYF.

This rearrangement joins TRBV6-1 to TRBJ1-1, with 7 bases that match TRBD1. J lost 0 bases, V lost 6 bases, and 4 bases had no gene match. This CDR3 has 14 residues. Germline CDR1 is MNHNS and CDR2 is SASEGT. This CDR3 reads CASSLDRMNTEAFF. In DNA, the CDR3 is TGTGCCAGCAGCCTGGACAGGATGAACACTGAAGCTTTCTTT.

This clone was recorded many times. This sequence joins TRBV2 and TRBJ1-5; no clear D. Germline CDR1 is SNHLY and CDR2 is FYNNEI. CDR3 length: 15 residues. The V end lost 7 bases, the J end lost 2 bases, and 15 bases lay between the germline ends. CDR3 in amino acids: CASKTDGRGNQPQHF. The CDR3, as DNA: TGTGCCAGCAAAACCGACGGGCGAGGCAATCAGCCCCAGCATTTT. Drawing the rest from reference TRBV2 and TRBJ1-5, the complete variable domain is EPEVTQTPSHQVTQMGQEVILRCVPISNHLYFYWYRQILGQKVEFLVSFYNNEISEKSEIFDDQFSVERPDGSNFTLKIRSTKLEDSAMYFCASKTDGRGNQPQHFGDGTRLSIL.

The V and J genes are TRBV6-5 and TRBJ1-1; D is uncertain. Trimming took 2 bases from V and 1 from J, leaving 11 bases between them. Germline values: CDR1 MNHEY, CDR2 SVGAGI. This CDR3 is built from 15 residues. The CDR3 sequence is CASSYDRTRNTEAFF. In DNA, the CDR3 is TGTGCCAGCAGTTACGACCGAACAAGGAACACTGAAGCTTTCTTT.

This chain joins TRBV19 and TRBJ2-3; 8 bases are shared with TRBD2. From germline, CDR1 is LNHDA and CDR2 SQIVND (reference sequence). This CDR3 region has 16 residues. Trimming removed 7 bases from V and 6 bases from J; junction bases left unmatched: 15. The CDR3 sequence is CASTAQREIYGDTQYF. The DNA for the CDR3 is TGTGCCAGTACCGCCCAGCGGGAGATTTACGGGGATACGCAGTATTTT.

The rearrangement links TRBV7-9 to TRBJ2-7; TRBD1 agrees at 10 bases. The CDR3 consists of 15 residues. Trimming removed 5 bases from V and 3 bases from J; junction bases left unmatched: 7. Looked up from germline, CDR1 is SEHNR and CDR2 is FQNEAQ (reference sequence). The DNA of the CDR3 is TGTGCCAGCAGCCCGTGGGACAGGGGTGGCTACGAGCAGTACTTC. Its translation: CASSPWDRGGYEQYF.

The V call is TRBV19, the J call TRBJ1-5, with D unclear. Trimming shortened V by 3 bases and J by 6 bases, and 15 bases separated the two germline ends. The CDR3 is made up of 15 amino acids. Germline CDR1 is LNHDA and CDR2 is SQIVND (reference sequence). The DNA of the CDR3 is TGTGCCAGTAGTATCGGCCCGCTATCTGGTCAGCCCCAGCATTTT. Its translation is CASSIGPLSGQPQHF.

The rearrangement uses TRBV6-5 and TRBJ2-1; TRBD1 might be the D (5 bases). CDR3 length equals 15 residues. Trimming took off 6 bases at V and 8 bases at J, with 20 bases between the two ends. Germline CDR1 is MNHEY and CDR2 is SVGAGI. CDR3 coding DNA: TGTGCCAGCAGCCTGGGGCAGGTCCGGATAGATGAGCAGTTCTTC. It codes for CASSLGQVRIDEQFF.

V gene TRBV5-1 combines with J gene TRBJ2-5, with TRBD1 as a possible D gene (5 bases). The CDR3 sequence is 15 residues long. The ends were cut back, 1 base at V and 2 bases at J, with 12 bases in the middle. Germline V lookup: CDR1 SGHRS, CDR2 YFSETQ. The CDR3 nucleotides are TGCGCCAGCAGCTTGAATCCAGGGAATCAAGAGACCCAGTACTTC. This translates into CASSLNPGNQETQYF.

The CDR3 DNA reads as TGCGCCAGCAGCCAACCCGGGACAGGAGTAGCCGGCTACACCTTC. Residues: CASSQPGTGVAGYTF. This sequence joins TRBV4-3 and TRBJ1-2; 8 nucleotides align to TRBD1. The CDR3 consists of 15 residues. The germline V gene has CDR1 LGHNA and CDR2 YSLEER. V shed 2 bases, J shed 8 bases, and the junction held 10 bases outside the gene matches.

A few counts support this clone. The V gene is TRBV6-1, the J gene TRBJ1-5; D gene uncertain. Germline-derived CDR1 and CDR2 are MNHNS and SASEGT. Trimming took off 4 bases at V and 4 bases at J, with 8 bases between the two ends. The CDR3 loop spans 13 amino acids. The CDR3 nucleotides read TGTGCCAGCAGTGCAATTCCAAATCAGCCCCAGCATTTT. It is translated as CASSAIPNQPQHF.